This T cell receptor beta chain was recovered during a study of lymphopenia after photon versus proton radiotherapy (dated 2019 in TCRdb). For context, the study as a whole: The study compared the immunological effects of photon versus proton radiation therapy in patients with gastrointestinal tumors who developed high-grade lymphopenia. The cohort included around 22 patients with gastrointestinal tumors who developed lymphopenia after receiving either photon or proton therapy. The study aimed to characterize how the two radiation modalities differ in their impact on the immune system.

Points the paper makes about the study in general: After the lymphocyte count nadir, repertoires from photon-treated patients showed oligoclonal expansion, particularly of CD8+ Temra cells, and this expansion drove the decline in diversity. Across the cohort, a larger post-nadir drop in TCR diversity was inversely correlated with overall survival time among patients who died. During treatment, patients who received proton therapy stayed relatively stable, whereas patients who received photon therapy lost naive T cells and TCR diversity and gained effector/memory populations. The authors looked at the survival association only in patients who died, and they framed better survival with proton therapy as a possibility rather than a demonstrated result.

Library preparation was by the immunoSEQ multiplex PCR assay. Alongside multiparametric flow cytometry, deep sequencing of rearranged TCR beta loci was used to profile the T cell repertoires. Sourced from immuneACCESS, this table was stored by TCRdb with only in-frame sequences that have V and J called. A share of the clones is absent; for the studies checked, an unresolved V gene accounts for under half, and the remainder has no known explanation. The sample table lists about 50,000 clones, 80% to 95% of them with a count of one. Under 20% of the sample is held by the ten biggest clonotypes. Note on this clone: The antigen it binds to is not known. Base qualities are missing; no much larger clone stands one base away.

V and J are trimmed by 0 bases and 4 bases, and the gene matches miss 4 bases of the junction. Taken from cysteine to phenylalanine, the CDR3 has 15 residues. The retained sequence is limited to the CDR3, 45 bases, with the frame set at the first base. Looking up the germline V gene (reference sequence) yields CDR1 SEHNR and CDR2 FQNEAQ. The V and J genes are TRBV7-9 and TRBJ2-5; the central 8 bases match TRBD1. The source of this sequence is a woman aged 40-49 years with cholangiocarcinoma. Sequenced material: peripheral blood, taken from a patient treated with photon-based radiotherapy. The sequenced DNA is TGTGCCAGCAGCTTAGCGCTCGGGACAGGAGAGACCCAGTACTTC. It codes for CASSLALGTGETQYF.